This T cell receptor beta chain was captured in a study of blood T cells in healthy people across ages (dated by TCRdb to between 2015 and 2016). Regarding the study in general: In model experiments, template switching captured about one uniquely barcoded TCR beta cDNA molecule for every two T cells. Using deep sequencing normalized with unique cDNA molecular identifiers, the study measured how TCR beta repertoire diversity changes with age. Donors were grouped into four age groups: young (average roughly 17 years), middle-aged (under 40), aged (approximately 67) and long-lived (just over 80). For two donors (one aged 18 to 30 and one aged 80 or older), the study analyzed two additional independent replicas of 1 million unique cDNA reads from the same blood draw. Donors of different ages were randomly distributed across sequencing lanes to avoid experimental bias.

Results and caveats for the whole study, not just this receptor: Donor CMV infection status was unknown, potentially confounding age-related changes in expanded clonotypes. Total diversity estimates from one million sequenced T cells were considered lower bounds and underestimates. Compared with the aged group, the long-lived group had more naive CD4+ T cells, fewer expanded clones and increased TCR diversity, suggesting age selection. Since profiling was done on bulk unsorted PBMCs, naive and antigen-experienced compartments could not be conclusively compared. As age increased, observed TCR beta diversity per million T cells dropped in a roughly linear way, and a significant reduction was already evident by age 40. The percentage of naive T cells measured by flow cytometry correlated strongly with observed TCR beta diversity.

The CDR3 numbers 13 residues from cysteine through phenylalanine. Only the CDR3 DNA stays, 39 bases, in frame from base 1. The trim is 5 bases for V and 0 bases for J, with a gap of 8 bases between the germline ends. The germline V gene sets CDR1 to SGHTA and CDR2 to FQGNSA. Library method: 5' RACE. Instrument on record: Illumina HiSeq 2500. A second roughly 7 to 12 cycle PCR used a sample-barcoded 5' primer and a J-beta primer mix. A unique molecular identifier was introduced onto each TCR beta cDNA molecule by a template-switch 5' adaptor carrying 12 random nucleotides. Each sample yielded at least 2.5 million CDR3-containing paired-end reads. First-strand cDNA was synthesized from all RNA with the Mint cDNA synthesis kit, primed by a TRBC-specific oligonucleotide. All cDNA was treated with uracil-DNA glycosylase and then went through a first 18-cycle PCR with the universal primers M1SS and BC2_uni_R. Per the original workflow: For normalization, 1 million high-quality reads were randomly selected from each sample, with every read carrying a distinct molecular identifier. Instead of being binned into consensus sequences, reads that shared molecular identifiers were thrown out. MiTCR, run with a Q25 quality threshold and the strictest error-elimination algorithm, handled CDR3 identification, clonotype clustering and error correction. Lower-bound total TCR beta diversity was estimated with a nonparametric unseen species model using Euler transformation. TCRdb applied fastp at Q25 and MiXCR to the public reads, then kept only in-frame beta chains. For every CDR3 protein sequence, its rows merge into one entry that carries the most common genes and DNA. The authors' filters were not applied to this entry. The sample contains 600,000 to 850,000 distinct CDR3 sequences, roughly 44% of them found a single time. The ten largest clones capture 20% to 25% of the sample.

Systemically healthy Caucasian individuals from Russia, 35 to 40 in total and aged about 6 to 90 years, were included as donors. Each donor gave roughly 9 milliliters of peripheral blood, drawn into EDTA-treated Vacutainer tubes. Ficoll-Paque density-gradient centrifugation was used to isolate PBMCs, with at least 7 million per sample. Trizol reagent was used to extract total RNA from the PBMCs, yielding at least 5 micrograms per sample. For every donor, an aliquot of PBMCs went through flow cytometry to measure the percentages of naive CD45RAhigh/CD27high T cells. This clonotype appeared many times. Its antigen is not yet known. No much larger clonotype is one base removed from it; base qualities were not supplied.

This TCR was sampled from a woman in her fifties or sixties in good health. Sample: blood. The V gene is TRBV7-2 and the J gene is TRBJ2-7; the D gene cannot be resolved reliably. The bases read TGTGCCAGCAGCAATAGTGGCTCCTACGAGCAGTACTTC. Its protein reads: CASSNSGSYEQYF.